This T cell receptor beta chain was recovered during a study of OX40 agonist ivuxolimab in advanced cancers. Some clones are missing from TCRdb's copy, which holds only in-frame ones; the method was immunoSEQ multiplex PCR. The sample includes 65,000 to 90,000 clones, 70% to 90% seen only once; the top ten take roughly 0.51%. This sequence was found in an adult with an advanced solid tumor such as melanoma, head and neck, liver or kidney cancer. The input for sequencing was CD4+ or CD8+ T cells sorted from blood, taken in a trial of the OX40 agonist ivuxolimab.

CDR3 DNA: TGTGCCAGCAGCTTAGGCGGACTAGCGGGCTACGAGCAGTACTTC. Translated, it gives CASSLGGLAGYEQYF. The gene calls are TRBV11-2 and TRBJ2-7, with 11 bases that match TRBD2. Looked up from germline, CDR1 is SGHAT and CDR2 is FQNNGV. V lost 1 base to trimming and J lost 3 bases; unmatched junction nucleotides: 2. There are 15 residues in the CDR3.